This T cell receptor (beta chain) originates from a study of T-cell memory formation after mild COVID-19. Study information: Clusters of TCRs were largely donor specific.

From the 5' RACE reads, TCRdb called clonotypes with MiXCR, one entry per CDR3 protein. Among hundreds of thousands of distinct CDR3 sequences listed, 20% were seen once. This clonotype showed up just a few times. The CDR3 runs 13 residues. Trimming took off 3 bases at V and 8 bases at J, with 11 bases between the two ends. Per the germline V gene, CDR1 is KGHDR and CDR2 is SFDVKD. The TCR was taken from an adult woman who had mild COVID-19 (a few samples of this study predate the infection). Cell type and time point are not known. The V gene is TRBV24-1, the J gene TRBJ2-3; D possibly corresponds to TRBD1 (6 bases). Sequencing was carried out using PBMCs or a T cell subset sorted from them (not recorded which). The DNA for the CDR3 is TGTGCCACCAGTGATACAGGGTTGAGTACGCAGTATTTT. Translation: CATSDTGLSTQYF.